This TCR beta chain was captured by sequencing in a study of the immune and genomic landscape of osteosarcoma (dated by TCRdb to 2018 to 2021). About the investigation overall: The overall cohort was composed of approximately 48 pediatric and adult patients with high-grade osteosarcoma, and a median age at diagnosis of 25 to 30 years (range 5-81) was recorded. The cohort was enriched for poor-risk disease, as unfavorable pathologic response to standard therapy was shown in less than 80% of the cohort and approximately 69% of the cohort were deceased. In the overall cohort, around three fifths of patients were male, and approximately 80% had localized disease at diagnosis. Osteosarcoma specimens were profiled with whole genome, RNA and T-cell receptor sequencing plus immunohistochemistry and reverse phase protein arrays so that immunogenic potential could be defined. To characterize the osteosarcoma immunogenomic landscape, TCR sequencing results were integrated with transcriptome, protein array and immunostaining data. An explanation for the limited clinical activity of immune checkpoint inhibitors in osteosarcoma was sought in the study. Each of a few patients provided a couple of samples from the same tumor site.

Overall study outcomes, separate from this receptor: Clonality benchmarks were derived from external normal skin and healthy peripheral blood data rather than from matched normal tissue. TCR productive clonality was higher in the immune-hot C3 cluster than the cold C1 cluster but still low overall. Productive TCR clonality was low overall, averaging about 0.091 with a maximum of roughly 0.3, suggesting limited T-cell clonal expansion. Because osteosarcoma is rare and all possible samples were collected, sample size was not determined by any statistical method. Matched blood was collected from only two patients, alongside the frozen tumor specimens. In five cases, a single hyperexpanded clone dominated the repertoire, and each of these five cases had fewer than 100 T-cell clonotypes.

On this clone itself: This clone's antigen is unknown. Base qualities are not at hand, and no much larger clone is one base apart.

CDR1 SEHNR and CDR2 FQNEAQ were looked up in the germline V gene (reference sequence). V loses 11 bases of germline sequence and J loses 0 bases, and the interval between the two ends is 13 bases. Counted from cysteine to phenylalanine, this CDR3 has 13 amino acids. Just the 39-base CDR3 DNA is kept, in frame starting at base 1. The specimens were post-treatment primary, local recurrence and metastasis tumors obtained from patients with a poor prognosis. The ImmunoSEQ Assay (Adaptive Biotechnologies) was used to immunosequence the CDR3 regions of the TCR beta chain. For the original study's pipeline: The ImmunoSEQ Analyzer platform was used to export TCRB rearrangements, read counts, read proportions and gene usage. T-cell clonality was computed as 1 minus Pielou's evenness on productive rearrangements. In the clonal space homeostasis analysis, clonotypes were grouped as rare, small, medium, large or hyperexpanded (0.01 to 1 of the repertoire). TCR productive clonality was compared across immune clusters C1, C2 and C3 using the Wilcoxon rank sum test. TCRdb's version of the immuneACCESS table is confined to in-frame rearrangements and falls short of the full clone set. An unresolved V gene accounts for under half of the shortfall where checked; the remainder is of unknown origin. That table is the source of V, J and clone size, and D and trimming were worked out from the DNA. Present in this sample are 1,500 to 2,000 clones, around two thirds of which were seen just once. The top ten clonotypes cover around a fifth of the sample.

This receptor was taken from a man aged 18-30 years with osteosarcoma. The age is the age at diagnosis. This chain joins TRBV7-9 to TRBJ2-5; possibly the D gene is TRBD1, per 6 matching bases. Input material: primary tumor tissue from the T10 vertebra. The cell subset or site label of this sample denotes: resected primary osteosarcoma tumor. The DNA reads as follows: TGTGCCGGCCGCGAGGGGGACCAAGAGACCCAGTACTTC. Protein translation: CAGREGDQETQYF. The full variable domain, with segments outside the CDR3 supplied by the reference TRBV7-9 and TRBJ2-5 proteins, appears as DTGVSQNPRHKITKRGQNVTFRCDPISEHNRLYWYRQTLGQGPEFLTYFQNEAQLEKSRLLSDRFSAERPKGSFSTLEIQRTEQGDSAMYLCAGREGDQETQYFGPGTRLLVL.